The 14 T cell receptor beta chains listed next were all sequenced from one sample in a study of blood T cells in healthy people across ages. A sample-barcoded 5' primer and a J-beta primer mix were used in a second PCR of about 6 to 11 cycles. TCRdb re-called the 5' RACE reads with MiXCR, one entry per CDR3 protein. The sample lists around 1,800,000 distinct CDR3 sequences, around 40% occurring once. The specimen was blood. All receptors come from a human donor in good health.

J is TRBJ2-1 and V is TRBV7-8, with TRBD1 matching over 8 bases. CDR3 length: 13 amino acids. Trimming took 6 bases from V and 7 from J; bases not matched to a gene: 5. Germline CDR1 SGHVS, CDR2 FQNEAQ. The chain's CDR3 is CASRHRGANEQFF. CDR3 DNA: TGTGCCAGCAGACACAGGGGGGCGAATGAGCAGTTCTTC. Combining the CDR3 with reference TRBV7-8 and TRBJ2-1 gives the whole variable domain GAGVSQSPRYKVAKRGQDVALRCDPISGHVSLFWYQQALGQGPEFLTYFQNEAQLDKSGLPSDRFFAERPEGSVSTLKIQRTQQEDSAVYLCASRHRGANEQFFGPGTRLTVL.

In DNA, the CDR3 is TGTGCCAGCAGCTTAGGGGTACGCTCTGGGGCCAACGTCCTGACTTTC. It encodes CASSLGVRSGANVLTF. The genes are TRBV7-2 and TRBJ2-6; no firm D call. V was clipped by 1 base and J by 0 bases, with 7 bases between them. The CDR3 runs to 16 residues. Germline V CDR1 and CDR2: SGHTA, FQGNSA.

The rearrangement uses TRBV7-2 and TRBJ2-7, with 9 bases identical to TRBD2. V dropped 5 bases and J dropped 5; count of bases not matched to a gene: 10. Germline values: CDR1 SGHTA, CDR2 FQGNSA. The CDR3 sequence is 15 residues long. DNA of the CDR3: TGTGCCAGCAGCCCACGCGGGGGGGCCGGCGACGAGCAGTACTTC. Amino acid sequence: CASSPRGGAGDEQYF.

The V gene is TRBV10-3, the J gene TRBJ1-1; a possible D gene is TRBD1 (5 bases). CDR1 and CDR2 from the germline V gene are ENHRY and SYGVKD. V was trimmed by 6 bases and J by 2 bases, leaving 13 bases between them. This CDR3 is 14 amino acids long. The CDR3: CAISSGLTNTEAFF. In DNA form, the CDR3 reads TGTGCCATCAGCTCAGGGCTTACCAACACTGAAGCTTTCTTT.

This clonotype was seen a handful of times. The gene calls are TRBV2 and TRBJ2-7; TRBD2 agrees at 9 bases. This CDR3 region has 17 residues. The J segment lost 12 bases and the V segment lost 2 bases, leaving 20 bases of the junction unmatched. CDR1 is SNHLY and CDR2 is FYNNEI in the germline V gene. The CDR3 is CASSENGLAGPSNWGYF. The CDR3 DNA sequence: TGTGCCAGCAGTGAAAATGGGCTAGCGGGGCCATCTAATTGGGGGTACTTC.

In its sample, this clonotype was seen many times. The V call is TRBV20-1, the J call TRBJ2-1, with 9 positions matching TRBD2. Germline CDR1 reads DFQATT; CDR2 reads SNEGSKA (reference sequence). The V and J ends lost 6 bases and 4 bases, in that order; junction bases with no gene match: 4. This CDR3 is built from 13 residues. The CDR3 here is CSAVAGAYNEQFF. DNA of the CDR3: TGCAGTGCCGTAGCGGGGGCATACAATGAGCAGTTCTTC.

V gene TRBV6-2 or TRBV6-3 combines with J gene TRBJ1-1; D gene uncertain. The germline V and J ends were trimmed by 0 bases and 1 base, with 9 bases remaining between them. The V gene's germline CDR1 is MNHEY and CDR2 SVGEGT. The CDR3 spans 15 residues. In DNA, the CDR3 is TGTGCCAGCAGTTACTCGATTAACGGGAACACTGAAGCTTTCTTT. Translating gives CASSYSINGNTEAFF.

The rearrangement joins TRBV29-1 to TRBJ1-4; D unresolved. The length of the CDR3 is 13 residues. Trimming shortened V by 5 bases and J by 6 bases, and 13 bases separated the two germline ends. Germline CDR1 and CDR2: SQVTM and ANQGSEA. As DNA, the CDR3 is TGCAGCGTTAGCGGGATCTTAGATGAAAAACTGTTTTTT. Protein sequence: CSVSGILDEKLFF. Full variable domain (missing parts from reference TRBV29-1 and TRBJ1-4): SAVISQKPSRDICQRGTSLTIQCQVDSQVTMMFWYRQQPGQSLTLIATANQGSEATYESGFVIDKFPISRPNLTFSTLTVSNMSPEDSSIYLCSVSGILDEKLFFGSGTQLSVL.

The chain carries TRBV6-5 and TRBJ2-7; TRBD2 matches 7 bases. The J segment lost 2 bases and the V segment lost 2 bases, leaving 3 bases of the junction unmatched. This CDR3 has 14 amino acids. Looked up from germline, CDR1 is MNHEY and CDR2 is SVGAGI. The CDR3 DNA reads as TGTGCCAGCAGTTACGCGGGACTACCCTACGAGCAGTACTTC. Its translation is CASSYAGLPYEQYF.

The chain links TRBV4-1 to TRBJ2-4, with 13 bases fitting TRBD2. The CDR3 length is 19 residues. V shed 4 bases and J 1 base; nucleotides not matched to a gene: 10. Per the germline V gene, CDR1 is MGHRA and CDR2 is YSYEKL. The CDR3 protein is CASSPGLAGKDEAKNIQYF. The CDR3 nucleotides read TGCGCCAGCAGCCCGGGACTAGCGGGGAAAGATGAGGCCAAAAACATTCAGTACTTC.

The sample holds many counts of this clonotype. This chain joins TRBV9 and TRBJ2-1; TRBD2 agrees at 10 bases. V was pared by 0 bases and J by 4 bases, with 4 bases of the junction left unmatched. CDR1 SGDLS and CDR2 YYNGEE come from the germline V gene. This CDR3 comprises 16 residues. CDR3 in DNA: TGTGCCAGCAGCGTAGGTCCTAGCGGGGGATACAATGAGCAGTTCTTC. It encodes CASSVGPSGGYNEQFF.

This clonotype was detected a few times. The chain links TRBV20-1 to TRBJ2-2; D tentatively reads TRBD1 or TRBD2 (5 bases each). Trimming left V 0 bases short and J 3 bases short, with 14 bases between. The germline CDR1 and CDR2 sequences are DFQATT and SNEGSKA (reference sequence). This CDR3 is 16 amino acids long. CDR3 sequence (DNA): TGCAGTGCTAGAGATGAGGCTAGAGGGGACACCGGGGAGCTGTTTTTT. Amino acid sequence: CSARDEARGDTGELFF.

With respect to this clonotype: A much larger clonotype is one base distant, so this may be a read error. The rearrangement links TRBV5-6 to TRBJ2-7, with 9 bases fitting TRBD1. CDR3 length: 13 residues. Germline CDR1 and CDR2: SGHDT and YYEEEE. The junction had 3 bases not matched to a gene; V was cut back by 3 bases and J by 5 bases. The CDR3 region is CASSWTGEDEQYF. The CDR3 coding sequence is TGTGCCAGCAGCTGGACAGGGGAGGACGAGCAGTACTTC.

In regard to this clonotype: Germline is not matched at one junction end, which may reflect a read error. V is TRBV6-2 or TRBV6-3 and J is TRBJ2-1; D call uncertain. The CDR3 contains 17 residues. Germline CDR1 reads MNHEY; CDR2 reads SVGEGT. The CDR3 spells CTSSTPVVVESYNEQFF. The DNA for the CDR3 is TGTACCAGCAGTACTCCCGTCGTTGTCGAATCCTACAATGAGCAGTTCTTC.